This entry features one T cell receptor beta chain sequence. The target antigen is unknown. This entry is derived from a study of T cell responses to AZD1222 COVID-19 vaccine. On the study more broadly: Second doses that came at about 4 or about 12 weeks were put together.

TCRdb's copy holds only in-frame clones and misses some; the assay was immunoSEQ multiplex PCR. The table shows about 130,000 clones, with around 89% occurring only once. CDR3 length equals 14 residues. Germline-derived CDR1 and CDR2 are SQVTM and ANQGSEA. The V gene lost 4 bases and the J gene lost 2 bases, with 15 bases spanning the gap. Overall study results and limits: Targeting of unmutated variant regions was reportedly seen in nearly half of spike-specific TCRs. Spike-specific TCR breadth and depth both grew after two AZD1222 doses.

This material consisted of peripheral blood, taken on day 0 of AZD1222 vaccination. J is TRBJ2-7 and V is TRBV29-1; D tentatively fits TRBD1 or TRBD2 (5 bases each). The source is an adult in good health. The CDR3 sequence: CSVATHRDAYEQYF. The CDR3 nucleotides read TGCAGCGTTGCCACGCACCGGGACGCCTACGAGCAGTACTTC.